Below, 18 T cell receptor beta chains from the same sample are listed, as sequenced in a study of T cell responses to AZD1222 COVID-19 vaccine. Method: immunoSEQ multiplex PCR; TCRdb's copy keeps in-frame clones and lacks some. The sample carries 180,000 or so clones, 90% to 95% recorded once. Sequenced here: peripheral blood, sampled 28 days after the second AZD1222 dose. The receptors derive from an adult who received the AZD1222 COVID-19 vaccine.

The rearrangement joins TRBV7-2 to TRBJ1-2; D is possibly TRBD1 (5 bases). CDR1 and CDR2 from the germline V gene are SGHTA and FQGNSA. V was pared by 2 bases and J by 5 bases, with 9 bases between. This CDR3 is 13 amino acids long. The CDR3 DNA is TGTGCCAGCAGCTTACTCGGGGGTTATGGCTACACCTTC. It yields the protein CASSLLGGYGYTF.

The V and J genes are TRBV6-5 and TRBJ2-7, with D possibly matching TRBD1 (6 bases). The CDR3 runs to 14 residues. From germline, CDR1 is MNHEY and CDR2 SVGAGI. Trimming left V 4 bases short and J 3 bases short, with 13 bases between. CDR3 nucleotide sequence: TGTGCCAGCAGTTTACGGACAGCCCTCTACGAGCAGTACTTC. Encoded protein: CASSLRTALYEQYF.

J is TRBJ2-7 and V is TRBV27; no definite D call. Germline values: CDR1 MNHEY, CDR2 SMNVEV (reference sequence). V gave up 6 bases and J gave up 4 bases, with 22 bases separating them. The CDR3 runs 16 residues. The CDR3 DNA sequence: TGTGCCAGCAGCCAATATATTAACAGCGCTGGGTACGAGCAGTACTTC. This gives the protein CASSQYINSAGYEQYF.

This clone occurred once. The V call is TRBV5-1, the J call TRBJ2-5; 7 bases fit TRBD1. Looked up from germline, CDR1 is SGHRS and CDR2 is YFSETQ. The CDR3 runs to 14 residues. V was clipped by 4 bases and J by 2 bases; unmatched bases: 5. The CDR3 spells CASSQGQLQETQYF. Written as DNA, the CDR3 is TGCGCCAGCAGCCAGGGACAGTTACAAGAGACCCAGTACTTC.

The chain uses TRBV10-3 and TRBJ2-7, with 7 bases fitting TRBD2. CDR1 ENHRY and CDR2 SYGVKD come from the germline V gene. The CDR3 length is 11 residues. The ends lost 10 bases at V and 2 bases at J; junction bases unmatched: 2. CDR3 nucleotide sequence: TGTGCCACGGCGGGGGCCTACGAGCAGTACTTC. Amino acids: CATAGAYEQYF.

The CDR3 reads CASSQDQFGGELFF. CDR3 in DNA: TGCGCCAGCAGCCAAGATCAATTCGGCGGGGAGCTGTTTTTT. The chain carries TRBV4-3 and TRBJ2-2, with D hard to call. V dropped 0 bases and J dropped 7 bases, with 9 bases sitting between them. This CDR3 spans 14 amino acids. CDR1 is LGHNA, CDR2 YSLEER, per germline.

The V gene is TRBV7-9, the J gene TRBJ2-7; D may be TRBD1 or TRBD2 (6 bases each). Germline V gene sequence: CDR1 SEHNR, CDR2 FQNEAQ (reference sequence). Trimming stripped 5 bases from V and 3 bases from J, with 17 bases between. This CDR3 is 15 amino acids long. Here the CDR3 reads CASSPSGGALYEQYF. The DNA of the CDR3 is TGTGCCAGCAGCCCATCCGGGGGCGCCCTCTACGAGCAGTACTTC.

CDR3 DNA: TGCAGCGTTGAATGGGACGGCTACGAGCAGTACTTC. Its protein product is CSVEWDGYEQYF. The chain combines TRBV29-1 with TRBJ2-7; D might be TRBD1 or TRBD2, each matching 5 bases. The V end was cut by 2 bases, the J end by 3 bases, with 8 bases between. The length of the CDR3 is 12 residues. Germline values: CDR1 SQVTM, CDR2 ANQGSEA.

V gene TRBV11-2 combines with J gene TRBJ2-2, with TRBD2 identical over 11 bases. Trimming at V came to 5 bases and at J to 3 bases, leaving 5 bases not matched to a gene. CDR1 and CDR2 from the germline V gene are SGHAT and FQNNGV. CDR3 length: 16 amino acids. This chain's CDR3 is CASSPSSGGYTGELFF. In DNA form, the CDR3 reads TGTGCCAGCAGCCCTTCTAGCGGGGGGTACACCGGGGAGCTGTTTTTT.

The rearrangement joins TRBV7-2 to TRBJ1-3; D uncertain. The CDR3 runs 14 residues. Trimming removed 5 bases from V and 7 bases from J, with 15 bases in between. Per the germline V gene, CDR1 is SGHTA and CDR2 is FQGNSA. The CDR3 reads CASSPRQGRNTIYF. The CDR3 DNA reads TGTGCCAGCAGCCCAAGACAAGGTCGGAACACCATATATTTT.

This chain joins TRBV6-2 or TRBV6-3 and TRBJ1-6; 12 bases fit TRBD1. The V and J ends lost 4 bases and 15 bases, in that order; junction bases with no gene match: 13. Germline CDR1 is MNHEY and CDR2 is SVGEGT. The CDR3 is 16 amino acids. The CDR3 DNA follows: TGTGCCAGCAGTTGGGGGACAGGGGGCGTTTCATCGGGCCTCCACTTT. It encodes CASSWGTGGVSSGLHF.

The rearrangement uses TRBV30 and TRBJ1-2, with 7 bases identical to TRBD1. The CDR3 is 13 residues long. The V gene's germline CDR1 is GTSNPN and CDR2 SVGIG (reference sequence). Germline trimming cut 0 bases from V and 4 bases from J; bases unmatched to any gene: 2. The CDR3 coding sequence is TGTGCCTGGAGTGTTGGGACAGCCTATGGCTACACCTTC. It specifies CAWSVGTAYGYTF.

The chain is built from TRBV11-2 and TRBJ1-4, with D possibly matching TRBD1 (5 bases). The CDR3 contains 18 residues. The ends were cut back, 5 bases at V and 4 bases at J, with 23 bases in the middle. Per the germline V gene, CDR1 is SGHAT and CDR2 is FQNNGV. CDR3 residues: CASSLRGVRLQGNEKLFF. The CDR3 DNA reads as TGTGCCAGCAGCCTACGAGGGGTCAGGCTTCAGGGTAATGAAAAACTGTTTTTT.

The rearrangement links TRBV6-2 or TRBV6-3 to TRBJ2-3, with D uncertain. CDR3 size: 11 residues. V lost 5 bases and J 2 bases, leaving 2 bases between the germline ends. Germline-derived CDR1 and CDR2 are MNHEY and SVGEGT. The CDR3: CASSNTDTQYF. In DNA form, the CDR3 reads TGTGCCAGCAGTAACACAGATACGCAGTATTTT.

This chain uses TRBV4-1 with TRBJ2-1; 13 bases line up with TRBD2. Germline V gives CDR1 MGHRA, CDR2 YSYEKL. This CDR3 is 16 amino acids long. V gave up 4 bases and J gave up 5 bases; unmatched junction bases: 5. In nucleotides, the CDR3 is TGCGCCAGCAGCCGGACTAGCGGGGGCCGAAACAATGAGCAGTTCTTC. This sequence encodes CASSRTSGGRNNEQFF.

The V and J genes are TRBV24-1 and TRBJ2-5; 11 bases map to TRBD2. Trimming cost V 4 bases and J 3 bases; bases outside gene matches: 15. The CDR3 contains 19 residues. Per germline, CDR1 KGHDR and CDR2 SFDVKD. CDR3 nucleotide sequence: TGTGCCACCAGTGACCCTCGAAGTAGCGGGAGGGATAAAAAAGAGACCCAGTACTTC. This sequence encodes CATSDPRSSGRDKKETQYF.

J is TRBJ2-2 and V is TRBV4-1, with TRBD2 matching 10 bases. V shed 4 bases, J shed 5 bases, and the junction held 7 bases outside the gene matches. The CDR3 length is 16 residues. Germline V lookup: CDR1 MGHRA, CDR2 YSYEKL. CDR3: CASSRISGGLTGELFF. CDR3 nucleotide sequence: TGCGCCAGCAGCCGGATTAGCGGGGGGCTAACCGGGGAGCTGTTTTTT.

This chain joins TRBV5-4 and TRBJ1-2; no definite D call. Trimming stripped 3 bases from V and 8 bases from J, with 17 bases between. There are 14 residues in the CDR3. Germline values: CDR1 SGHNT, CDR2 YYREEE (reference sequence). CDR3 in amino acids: CASSSALQRAGYTF. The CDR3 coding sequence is TGTGCCAGCAGCTCCGCCCTCCAACGCGCGGGCTACACCTTC. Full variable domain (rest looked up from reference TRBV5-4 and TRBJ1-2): ETGVTQSPTHLIKTRGQQVTLRCSSQSGHNTVSWYQQALGQGPQFIFQYYREEENGRGNFPPRFSGLQFPNYSSELNVNALELDDSALYLCASSSALQRAGYTFGSGTRLTVV.